The clone carrying this T cell receptor (beta chain) has only one observation. Its antigen remains unknown. This sample stems from a study of pediatric ulcerative colitis. Study at large: Most patients had pancolitis, and two had left-sided colitis. Whole-study results and caveats: Compared with controls, ulcerative colitis showed greater blood-rectum clone sharing.

Trimming removed 1 base from V and 13 bases from J, with 14 bases in between. The CDR3 loop spans 14 amino acids. The V gene's germline CDR1 is SGHTA and CDR2 FQGNSA. Rectal tissue came from one to two pinch biopsies taken at colonoscopy. Ulcerative colitis patients received no immunosuppressive medication before the diagnostic colonoscopy. Data came from immunoSEQ multiplex PCR; TCRdb stores just in-frame clones and leaves some out. The repertoire holds some 50,000 clones, with 78% as singletons. Sequencing was done on a sample of gut tissue. This chain joins TRBV7-2 and TRBJ1-6; D is uncertain. This receptor was identified in a girl aged 10 to 17 with moderate ulcerative colitis. CDR3 region: CASSLGAETRPLHF. CDR3 DNA: TGTGCCAGCAGCTTAGGGGCGGAGACGCGGCCCCTCCACTTT.